The present T cell receptor (beta chain) was sequenced within a study of vaccination and CD4 T cells after COVID-19 (dated 2022 in TCRdb). Some background on the complete study: Every convalescent patient had a positive nasal swab PCR test for SARS-CoV-2, with mild disease in 8 to 10 patients and severe disease in one. The convalescent cohort included six males and four females, with two Hispanic individuals, seven Caucasians, two Asians and one multiracial person. Each participant got two doses of either the Pfizer-BioNTech BNT162b2 vaccine (n=8) or the Moderna mRNA-1273 vaccine (n=2). Post-COVID blood samples from convalescent patients were collected a median of around 110 days after diagnosis, with a range of 35 to 161 days. The time from the second vaccine dose to post-vaccine blood sampling had a median of roughly 77 days and ranged from about 14 to 250 days. The cultures were stimulated with overlapping spike peptide pools from SARS-CoV-2 and from the common cold coronaviruses HCoV-NL63, HCoV-OC43 and HCoV-229E. Control cultures used a CEFX viral epitope pool as positive control, an HIV-1 Nef peptide pool as negative control, or no peptide. The spike-specific CD4+ TCR repertoire was compared before and after mRNA vaccination in approximately 9 COVID-19 convalescent patients and a handful of infection-naive healthy vaccine recipients. Study-wide findings and limitations: Among convalescent patients, a median around 89% of the SARS-CoV-2-reactive clones seen after vaccination appeared only after vaccination, which suggests priming specific to the vaccine. Only a relatively small number of convalescent patients were included in the study, and early timepoints following natural infection were not analyzed. In convalescent patients, nearly all vaccine-specific clones (304 of 307) were found to be mono-reactive for SARS-CoV-2 spike rather than cross-reactive with common cold coronaviruses. Although the median number of SARS-CoV-2-reactive clonotypes went up from around 20 after infection to some 38 after vaccination, the increase was not significant.

Notes on this clonotype: The clone's antigen remains unknown. No base quality values were provided; no much bigger clone lies one nucleotide off.

Library creation used PCR. TCR sequencing of DNA from cultured CD4+ T cells used the Oncomine TCR Beta short-read assay at the Johns Hopkins FTIC core. Genomic DNA was extracted from the cultured CD4+ T cells with the QIAamp micro DNA kit. Oncomine TCR Beta libraries made from cultured CD4+ T cells were pooled using unique dual indexes and sequenced on an Illumina iSeq 100. Concerning the study's data processing: Non-productive sequences were removed, and CDR3s not starting with C, not ending with F or W, or shorter than 7 amino acids were discarded. Antigen-specific clonotypes were identified with the MANAFEST web application by comparing peptide-stimulated wells with reference and other culture wells. For a clone to be called positive, the clone needed an FDR below 0.05, an odds ratio above 5, and a productive frequency above 0.1% in at least two of three replicate wells. Clonotypes that were significantly expanded in both SARS-CoV-2 spike wells and at least one common cold coronavirus spike condition were defined as cross-reactive. CDR3 homology was assessed with Levenshtein distances (stringdist) and unrooted phylogenetic trees (ape) in R version 3.6.1. TCRdb trimmed public reads at Q25 via fastp, called clones via MiXCR and kept in-frame beta chains. Each entry is one CDR3 protein sequence, shown with its most common DNA and genes. TCRdb assigned the V and J calls; the authors' analysis was not used. Recorded for this sample are 17,000 or so distinct CDR3 sequences; roughly 62% of them occurred a single time. The ten largest make up 4.5% to 6.5% of the sample.

The treatment or condition label, read with the paper, signifies: approximately 9-day PBMC culture with coronavirus spike peptide pools or control peptides (ViraFEST assay). To expand antigen-specific T cells with peptide pools and then pick out the expanded clonotypes through TCR sequencing, the study relied on the ViraFEST assay. The convalescent patients' positive SARS-CoV-2 PCR tests fell between March and December 2020, which was before the Alpha, Beta and Delta variants emerged in the United States. Fewer than 2.5 million PBMCs per well were cultured in IMDM with approximately 5% human AB serum and 8 to 10 IU/ml IL-2, plus 10 ug/ml peptide pools. On days 3 and 7, half of the culture medium was replaced with fresh IL-2-containing medium. After nine to eleven days of culture, CD4+ T cells were isolated by negative selection with the EasySep CD4+ T cell isolation kit. Ficoll-Paque Plus gradient centrifugation was used to isolate PBMCs from whole blood, and the isolated PBMCs were then either used fresh or cryopreserved at -140C. Culture conditions were generally each tested in triplicate wells.

From the cysteine through the phenylalanine, the CDR3 covers 16 amino acids. The entry retains the CDR3 DNA only, 48 bases that are in frame from base 1. In the germline V gene, CDR1 corresponds to SGHRS and CDR2 to YFSETQ. After removal of 0 bases from V and 1 base from J, the junction retains 2 bases not matched to a gene. Rearrangement joined TRBV5-1 to TRBJ2-1; 9 bases in the junction line up with TRBD2. The receptor was derived from a human donor who had recovered from COVID-19. This specimen consisted of CD4+ T cells from blood, cultured in vitro, obtained after SARS-CoV-2 vaccination. In nucleotides, the sequence is TGCGCCAGCAGCTTGGATAGCGGGGGTTCCTACAATGAGCAGTTCTTC. It translates to CASSLDSGGSYNEQFF.